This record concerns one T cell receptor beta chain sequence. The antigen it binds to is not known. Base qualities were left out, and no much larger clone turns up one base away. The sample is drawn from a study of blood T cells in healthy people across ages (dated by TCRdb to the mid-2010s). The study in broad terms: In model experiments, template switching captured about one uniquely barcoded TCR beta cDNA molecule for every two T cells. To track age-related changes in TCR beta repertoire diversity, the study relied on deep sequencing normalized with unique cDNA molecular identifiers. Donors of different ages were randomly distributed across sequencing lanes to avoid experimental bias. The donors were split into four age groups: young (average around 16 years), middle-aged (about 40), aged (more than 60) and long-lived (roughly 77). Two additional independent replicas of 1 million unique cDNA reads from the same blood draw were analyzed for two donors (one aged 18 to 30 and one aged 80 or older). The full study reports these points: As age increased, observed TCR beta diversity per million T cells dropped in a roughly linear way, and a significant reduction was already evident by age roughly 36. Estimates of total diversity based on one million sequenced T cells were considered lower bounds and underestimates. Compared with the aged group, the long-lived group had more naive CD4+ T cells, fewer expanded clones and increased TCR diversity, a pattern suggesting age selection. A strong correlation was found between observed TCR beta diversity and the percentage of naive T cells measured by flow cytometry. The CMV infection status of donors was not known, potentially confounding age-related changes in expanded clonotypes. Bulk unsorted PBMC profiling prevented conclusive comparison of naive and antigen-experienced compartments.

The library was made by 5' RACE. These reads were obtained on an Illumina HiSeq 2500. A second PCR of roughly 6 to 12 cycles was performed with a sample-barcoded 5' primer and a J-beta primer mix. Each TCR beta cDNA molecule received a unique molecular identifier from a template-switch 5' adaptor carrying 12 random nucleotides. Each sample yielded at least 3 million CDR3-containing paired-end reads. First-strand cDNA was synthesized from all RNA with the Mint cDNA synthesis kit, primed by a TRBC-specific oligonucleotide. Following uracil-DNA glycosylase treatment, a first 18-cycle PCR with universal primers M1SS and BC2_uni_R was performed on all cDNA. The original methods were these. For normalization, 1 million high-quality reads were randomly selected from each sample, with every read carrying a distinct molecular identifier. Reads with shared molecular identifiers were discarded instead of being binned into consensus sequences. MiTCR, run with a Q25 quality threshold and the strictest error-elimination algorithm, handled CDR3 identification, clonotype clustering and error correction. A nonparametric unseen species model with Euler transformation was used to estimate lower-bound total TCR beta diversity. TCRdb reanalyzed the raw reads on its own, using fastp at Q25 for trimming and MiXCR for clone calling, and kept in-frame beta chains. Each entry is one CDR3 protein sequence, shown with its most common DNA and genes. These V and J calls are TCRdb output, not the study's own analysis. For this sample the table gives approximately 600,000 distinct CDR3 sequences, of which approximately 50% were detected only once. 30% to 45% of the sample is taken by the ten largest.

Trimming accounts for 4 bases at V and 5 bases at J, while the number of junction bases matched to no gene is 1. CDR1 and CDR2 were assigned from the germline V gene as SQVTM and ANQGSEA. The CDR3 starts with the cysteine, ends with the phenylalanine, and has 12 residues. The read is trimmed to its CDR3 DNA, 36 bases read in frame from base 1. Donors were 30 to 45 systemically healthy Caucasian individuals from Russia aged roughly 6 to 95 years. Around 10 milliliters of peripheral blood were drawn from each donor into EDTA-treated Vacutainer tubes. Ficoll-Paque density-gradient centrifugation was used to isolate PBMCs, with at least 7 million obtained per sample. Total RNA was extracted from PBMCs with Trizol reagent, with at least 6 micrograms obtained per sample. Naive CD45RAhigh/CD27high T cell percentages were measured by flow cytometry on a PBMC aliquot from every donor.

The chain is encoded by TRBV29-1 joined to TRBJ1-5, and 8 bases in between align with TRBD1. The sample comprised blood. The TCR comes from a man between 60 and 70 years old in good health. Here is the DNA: TGCAGCGTTGGGACAGGGTATCAGCCCCAGCATTTT. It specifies CSVGTGYQPQHF.